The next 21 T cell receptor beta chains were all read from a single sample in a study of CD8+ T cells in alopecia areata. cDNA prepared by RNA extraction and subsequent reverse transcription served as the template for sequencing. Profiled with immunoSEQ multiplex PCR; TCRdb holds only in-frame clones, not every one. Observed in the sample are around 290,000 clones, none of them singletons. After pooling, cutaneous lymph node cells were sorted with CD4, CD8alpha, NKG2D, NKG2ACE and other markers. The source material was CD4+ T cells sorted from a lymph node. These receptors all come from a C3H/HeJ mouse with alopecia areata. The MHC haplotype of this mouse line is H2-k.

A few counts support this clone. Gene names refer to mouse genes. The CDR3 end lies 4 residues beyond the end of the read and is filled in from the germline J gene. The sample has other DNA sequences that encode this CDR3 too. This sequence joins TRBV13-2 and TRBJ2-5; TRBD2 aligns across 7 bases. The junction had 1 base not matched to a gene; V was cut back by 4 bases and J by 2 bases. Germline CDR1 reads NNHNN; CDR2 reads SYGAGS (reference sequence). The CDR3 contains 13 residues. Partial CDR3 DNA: TGTGCCAGCGGTACTGGGGTCCAAGAC. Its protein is CASGTGVQD. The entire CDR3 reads CASGTGVQDTQYF.

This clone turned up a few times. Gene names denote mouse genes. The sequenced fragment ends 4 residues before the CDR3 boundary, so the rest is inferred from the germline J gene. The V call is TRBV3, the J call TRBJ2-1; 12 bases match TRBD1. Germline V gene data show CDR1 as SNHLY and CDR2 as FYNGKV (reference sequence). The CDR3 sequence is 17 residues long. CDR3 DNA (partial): TGTGCCAGCAGCTTAGCGCTAAGGGACAGGGGGCGAGCT. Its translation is CASSLALRDRGRA. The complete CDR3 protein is CASSLALRDRGRAEQFF.

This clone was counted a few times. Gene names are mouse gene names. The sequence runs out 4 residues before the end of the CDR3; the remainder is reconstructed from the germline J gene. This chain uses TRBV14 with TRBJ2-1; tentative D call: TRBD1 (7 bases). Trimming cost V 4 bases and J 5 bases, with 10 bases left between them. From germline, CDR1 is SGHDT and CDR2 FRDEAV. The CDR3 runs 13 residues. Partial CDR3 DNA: TGTGCCAGCAGTAAGGGGGCGAATGCT. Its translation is CASSKGANA. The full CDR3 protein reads CASSKGANAEQFF.

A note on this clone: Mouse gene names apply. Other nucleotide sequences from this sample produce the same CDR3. The sequenced part of the CDR3 DNA is TGTGCCAGCAGCCCCGGACAGAGCTCCTAT. Protein sequence: CASSPGQSSY. The CDR3 as a whole reads CASSPGQSSYEQYF. V is TRBV13-1 and J is TRBJ2-7, with D possibly being TRBD1 (6 bases). The missing CDR3 end, 4 residues past where the read stops, is filled in from the germline J gene. Trimming took off 5 bases at V and 0 bases at J, with 12 bases between the two ends. Germline loops: CDR1 NSHNY, CDR2 SYGAGN. The CDR3 is made up of 14 amino acids.

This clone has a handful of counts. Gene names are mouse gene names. The sequenced part of the CDR3 DNA is TGTGCCAGCAGTGATGCTAGGGACTGGGGGTACCAAGAC. It translates to CASSDARDWGYQD. The whole CDR3 protein is CASSDARDWGYQDTQYF. J is TRBJ2-5 and V is TRBV13-1, with 11 positions matching TRBD2. The read finishes 4 residues shy of the CDR3 end, and the germline J gene is used to complete it. The CDR3 is 17 residues long. Germline V gene lookup returns CDR1 NSHNY and CDR2 SYGAGN. Losses at the gene ends were 0 bases for V and 1 base for J; bases not matched to a gene: 4.

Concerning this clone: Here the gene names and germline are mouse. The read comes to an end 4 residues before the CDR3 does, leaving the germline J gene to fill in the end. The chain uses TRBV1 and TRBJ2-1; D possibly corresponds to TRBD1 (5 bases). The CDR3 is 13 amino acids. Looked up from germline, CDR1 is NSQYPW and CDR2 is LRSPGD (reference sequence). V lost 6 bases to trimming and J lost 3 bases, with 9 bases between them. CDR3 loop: CTCSQGGYAEQFF. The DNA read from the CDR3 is TGCACCTGCAGCCAGGGCGGCTATGCT. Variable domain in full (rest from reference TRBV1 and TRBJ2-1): VTLLEQNPRWRLVPRGQAVNLRCILKNSQYPWMSWYQQDLQKQLQWLFTLRSPGDKEVKSLPGADYLATRVTDTELRLQVANMSQGRTLYCTCSQGGYAEQFFGPGTRLTVL.

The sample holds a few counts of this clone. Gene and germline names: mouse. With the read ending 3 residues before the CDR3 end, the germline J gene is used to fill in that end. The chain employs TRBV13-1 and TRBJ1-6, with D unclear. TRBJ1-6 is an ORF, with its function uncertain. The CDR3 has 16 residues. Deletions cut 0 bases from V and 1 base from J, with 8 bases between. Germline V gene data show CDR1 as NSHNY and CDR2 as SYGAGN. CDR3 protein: CASSDDTDSYNSPLYF. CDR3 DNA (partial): TGTGCCAGCAGTGATGACACAGACTCCTATAATTCGCCC.

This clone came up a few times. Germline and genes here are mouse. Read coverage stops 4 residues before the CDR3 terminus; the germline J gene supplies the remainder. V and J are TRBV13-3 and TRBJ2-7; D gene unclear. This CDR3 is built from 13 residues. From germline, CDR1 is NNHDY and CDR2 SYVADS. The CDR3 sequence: CASSDAAAYEQYF. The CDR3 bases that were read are TGTGCCAGCAGTGATGCAGCAGCATAT.

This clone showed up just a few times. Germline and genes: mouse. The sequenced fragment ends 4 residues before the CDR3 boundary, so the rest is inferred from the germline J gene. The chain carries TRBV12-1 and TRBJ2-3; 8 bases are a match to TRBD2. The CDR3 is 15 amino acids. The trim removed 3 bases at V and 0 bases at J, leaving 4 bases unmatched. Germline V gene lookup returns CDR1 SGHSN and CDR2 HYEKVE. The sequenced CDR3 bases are TGTGCCAGCTCTGAAACTGGGGGTAGTGCAGAA. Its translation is CASSETGGSAE. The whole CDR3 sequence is CASSETGGSAETLYF.

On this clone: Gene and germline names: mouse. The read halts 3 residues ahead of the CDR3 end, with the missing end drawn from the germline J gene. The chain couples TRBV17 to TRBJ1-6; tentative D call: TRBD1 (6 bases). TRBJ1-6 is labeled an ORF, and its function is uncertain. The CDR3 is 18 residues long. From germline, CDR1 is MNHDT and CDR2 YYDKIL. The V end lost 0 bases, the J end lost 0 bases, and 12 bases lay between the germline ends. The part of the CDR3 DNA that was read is TGTGCTAGCAGTAGAGATGAGGGACAAAATTCCTATAATTCGCCC. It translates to CASSRDEGQNSYNSP. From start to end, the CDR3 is CASSRDEGQNSYNSPLYF.

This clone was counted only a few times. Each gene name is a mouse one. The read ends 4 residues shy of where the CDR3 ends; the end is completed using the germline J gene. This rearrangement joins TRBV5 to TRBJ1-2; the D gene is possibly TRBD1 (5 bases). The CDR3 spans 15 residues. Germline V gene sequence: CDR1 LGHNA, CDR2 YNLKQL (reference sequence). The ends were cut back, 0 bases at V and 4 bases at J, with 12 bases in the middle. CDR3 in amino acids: CASSQEAGRGSDYTF. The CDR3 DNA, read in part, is TGTGCCAGCAGCCAAGAGGCAGGGAGAGGCTCC.

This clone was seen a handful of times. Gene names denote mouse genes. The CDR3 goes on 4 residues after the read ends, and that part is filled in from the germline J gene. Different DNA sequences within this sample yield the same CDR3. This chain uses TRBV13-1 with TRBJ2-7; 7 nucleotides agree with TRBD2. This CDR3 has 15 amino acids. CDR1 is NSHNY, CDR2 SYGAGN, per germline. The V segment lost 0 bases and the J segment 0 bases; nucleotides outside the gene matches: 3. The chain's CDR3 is CASSDGGGSSYEQYF. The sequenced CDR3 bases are TGTGCCAGCAGTGATGGTGGGGGGAGCTCCTAT.

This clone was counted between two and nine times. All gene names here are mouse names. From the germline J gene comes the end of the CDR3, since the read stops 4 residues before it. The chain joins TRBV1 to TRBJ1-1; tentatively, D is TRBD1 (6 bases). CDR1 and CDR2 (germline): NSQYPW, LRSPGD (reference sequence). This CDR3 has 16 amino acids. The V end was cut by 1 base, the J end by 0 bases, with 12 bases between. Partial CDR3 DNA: TGCACCTGCAGTGCAGGGCCGGGACAAGCAAACACA. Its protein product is CTCSAGPGQANT. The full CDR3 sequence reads CTCSAGPGQANTEVFF.

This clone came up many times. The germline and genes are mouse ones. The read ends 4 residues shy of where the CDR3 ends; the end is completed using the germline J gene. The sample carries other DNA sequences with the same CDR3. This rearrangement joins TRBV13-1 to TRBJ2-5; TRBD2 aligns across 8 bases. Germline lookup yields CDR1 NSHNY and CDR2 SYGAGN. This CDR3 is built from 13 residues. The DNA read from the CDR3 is TGTGCCAGCAGTGACTGGGGGGAAGAC. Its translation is CASSDWGED. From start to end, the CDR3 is CASSDWGEDTQYF.

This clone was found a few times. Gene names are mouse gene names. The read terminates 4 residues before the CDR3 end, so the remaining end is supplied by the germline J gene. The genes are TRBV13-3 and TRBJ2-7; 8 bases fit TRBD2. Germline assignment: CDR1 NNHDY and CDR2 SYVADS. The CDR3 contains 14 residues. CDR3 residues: CASSDKAGGYEQYF. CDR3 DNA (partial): TGTGCCAGCAGTGATAAGGCTGGGGGGTAT.

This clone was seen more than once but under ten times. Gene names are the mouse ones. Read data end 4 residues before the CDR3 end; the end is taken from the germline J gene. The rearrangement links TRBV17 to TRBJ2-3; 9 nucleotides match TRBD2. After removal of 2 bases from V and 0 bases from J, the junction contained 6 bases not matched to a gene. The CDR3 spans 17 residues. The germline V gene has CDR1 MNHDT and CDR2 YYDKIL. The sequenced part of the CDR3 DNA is TGTGCTAGCAGTAGATCCTGGACTGGGGCTAGTGCAGAA. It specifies CASSRSWTGASAE. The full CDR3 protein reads CASSRSWTGASAETLYF.

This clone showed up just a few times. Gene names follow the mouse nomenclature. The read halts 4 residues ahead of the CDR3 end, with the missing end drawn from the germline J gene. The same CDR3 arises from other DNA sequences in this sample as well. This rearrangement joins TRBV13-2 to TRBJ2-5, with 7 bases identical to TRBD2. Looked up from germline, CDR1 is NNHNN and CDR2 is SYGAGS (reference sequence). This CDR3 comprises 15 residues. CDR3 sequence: CASGDARGGEDTQYF. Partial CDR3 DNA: TGTGCCAGCGGTGATGCCCGGGGGGGGGAAGAC.

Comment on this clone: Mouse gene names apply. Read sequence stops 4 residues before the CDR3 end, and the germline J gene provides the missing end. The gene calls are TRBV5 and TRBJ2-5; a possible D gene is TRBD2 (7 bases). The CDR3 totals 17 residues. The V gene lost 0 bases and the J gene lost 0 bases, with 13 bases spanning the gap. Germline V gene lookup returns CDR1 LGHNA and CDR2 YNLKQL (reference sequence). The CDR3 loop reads CASSQDEGGFNQDTQYF. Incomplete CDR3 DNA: TGTGCCAGCAGCCAAGATGAGGGGGGCTTTAACCAAGAC.

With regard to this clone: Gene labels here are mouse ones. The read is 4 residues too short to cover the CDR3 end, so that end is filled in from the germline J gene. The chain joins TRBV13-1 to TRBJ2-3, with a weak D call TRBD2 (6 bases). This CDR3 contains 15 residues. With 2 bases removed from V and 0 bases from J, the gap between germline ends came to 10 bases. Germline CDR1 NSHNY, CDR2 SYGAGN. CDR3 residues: CASSDMGLSAETLYF. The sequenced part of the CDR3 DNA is TGTGCCAGCAGTGACATGGGACTAAGTGCAGAA.

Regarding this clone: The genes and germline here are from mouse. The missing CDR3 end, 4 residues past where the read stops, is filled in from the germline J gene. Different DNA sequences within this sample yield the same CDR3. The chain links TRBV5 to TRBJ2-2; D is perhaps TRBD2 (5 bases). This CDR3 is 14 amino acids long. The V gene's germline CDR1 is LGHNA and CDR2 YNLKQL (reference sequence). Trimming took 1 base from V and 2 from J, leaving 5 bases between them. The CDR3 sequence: CASSQAGNTGQLYF. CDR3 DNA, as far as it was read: TGTGCCAGCAGCCAAGCTGGGAACACCGGG.

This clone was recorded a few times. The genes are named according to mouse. The part of the CDR3 DNA that was read is TGTGCCAGCAGTATCTCAGGGGGCGGGAATTCGCCC. Translation gives CASSISGGGNSP. The CDR3 in full is CASSISGGGNSPLYF. The chain has TRBV19 and TRBJ1-6; 8 nucleotides agree with TRBD1. The read terminates 3 residues ahead of where the CDR3 ends, so the germline J gene completes it. TRBJ1-6 counts as an open reading frame of uncertain function. This CDR3 has 15 amino acids. V dropped 2 bases and J dropped 7; count of bases not matched to a gene: 5. The germline CDR1 and CDR2 sequences are FNHDT and SITEND (reference sequence).